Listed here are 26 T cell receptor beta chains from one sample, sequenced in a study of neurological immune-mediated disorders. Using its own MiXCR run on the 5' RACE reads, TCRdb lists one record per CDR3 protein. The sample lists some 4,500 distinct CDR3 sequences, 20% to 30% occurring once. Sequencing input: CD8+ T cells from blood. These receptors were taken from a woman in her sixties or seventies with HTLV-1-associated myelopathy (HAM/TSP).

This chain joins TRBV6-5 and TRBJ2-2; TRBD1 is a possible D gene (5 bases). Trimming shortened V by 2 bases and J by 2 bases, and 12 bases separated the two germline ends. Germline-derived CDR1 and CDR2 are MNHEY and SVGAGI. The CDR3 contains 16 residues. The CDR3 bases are TGTGCCAGCAGTTACATTAGTGGGGCTAACACCGGGGAGCTGTTTTTT. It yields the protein CASSYISGANTGELFF.

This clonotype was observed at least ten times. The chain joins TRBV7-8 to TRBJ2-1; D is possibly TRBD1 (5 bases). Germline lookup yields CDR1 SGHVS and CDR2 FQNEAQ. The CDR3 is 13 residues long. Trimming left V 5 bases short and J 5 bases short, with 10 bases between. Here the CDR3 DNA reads TGTGCCAGCAGCCACAGACAGAACAATGAGCAGTTCTTC. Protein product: CASSHRQNNEQFF. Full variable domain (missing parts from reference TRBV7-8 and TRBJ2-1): GAGVSQSPRYKVAKRGQDVALRCDPISGHVSLFWYQQALGQGPEFLTYFQNEAQLDKSGLPSDRFFAERPEGSVSTLKIQRTQQEDSAVYLCASSHRQNNEQFFGPGTRLTVL.

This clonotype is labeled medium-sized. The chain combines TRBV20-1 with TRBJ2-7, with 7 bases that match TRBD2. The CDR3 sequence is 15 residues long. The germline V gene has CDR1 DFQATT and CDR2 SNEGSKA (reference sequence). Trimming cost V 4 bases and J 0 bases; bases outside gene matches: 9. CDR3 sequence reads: CSATYQGGGSYEQYF. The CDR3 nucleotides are TGCAGTGCTACGTACCAGGGCGGGGGCTCCTACGAGCAGTACTTC.

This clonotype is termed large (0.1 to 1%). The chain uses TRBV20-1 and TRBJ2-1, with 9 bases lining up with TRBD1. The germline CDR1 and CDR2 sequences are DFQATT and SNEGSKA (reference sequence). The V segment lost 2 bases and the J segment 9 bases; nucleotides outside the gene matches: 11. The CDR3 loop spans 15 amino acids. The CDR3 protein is CSARMLGQGGGEQFF. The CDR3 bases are TGCAGTGCTAGAATGTTGGGACAGGGAGGAGGTGAGCAGTTCTTC.

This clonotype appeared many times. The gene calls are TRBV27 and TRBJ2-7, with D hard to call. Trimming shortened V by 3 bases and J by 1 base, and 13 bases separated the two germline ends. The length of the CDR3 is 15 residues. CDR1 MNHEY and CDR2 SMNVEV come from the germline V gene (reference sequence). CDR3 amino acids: CASSFVMGDSYEQYF. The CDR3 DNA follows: TGTGCCAGCAGTTTCGTTATGGGTGATTCCTACGAGCAGTACTTC.

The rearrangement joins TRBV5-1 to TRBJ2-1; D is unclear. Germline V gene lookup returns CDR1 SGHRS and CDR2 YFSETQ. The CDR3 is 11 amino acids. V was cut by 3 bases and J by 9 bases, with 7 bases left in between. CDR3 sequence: CASSSWGEQFF. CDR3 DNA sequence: TGCGCCAGCAGCTCTTGGGGTGAGCAGTTCTTC.

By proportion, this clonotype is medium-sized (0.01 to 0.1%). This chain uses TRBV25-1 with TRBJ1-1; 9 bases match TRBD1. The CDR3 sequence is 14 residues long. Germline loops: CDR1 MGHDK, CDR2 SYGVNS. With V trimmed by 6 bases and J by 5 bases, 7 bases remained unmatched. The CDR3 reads CASSLTGTGTEAFF. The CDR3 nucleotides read TGTGCCAGCAGCCTGACCGGGACAGGGACTGAAGCTTTCTTT. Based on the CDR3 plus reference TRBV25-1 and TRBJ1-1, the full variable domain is EADIYQTPRYLVIGTGKKITLECSQTMGHDKMYWYQQDPGMELHLIHYSYGVNSTEKGDLSSESTVSRIRTEHFPLTLESARPSHTSQYLCASSLTGTGTEAFFGQGTRLTVV.

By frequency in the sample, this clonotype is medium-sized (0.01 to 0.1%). For the CDR3, the DNA is TGTGCCATCAGGGAGACAGGTAGTGGAGACGAGCAGTACTTC. Its translation is CAIRETGSGDEQYF. The rearrangement uses TRBV10-3 and TRBJ2-7, with a possible D match to TRBD1 (6 bases). This CDR3 has 14 residues. Trimming shortened V by 6 bases and J by 5 bases, and 17 bases separated the two germline ends. Germline V lookup: CDR1 ENHRY, CDR2 SYGVKD.

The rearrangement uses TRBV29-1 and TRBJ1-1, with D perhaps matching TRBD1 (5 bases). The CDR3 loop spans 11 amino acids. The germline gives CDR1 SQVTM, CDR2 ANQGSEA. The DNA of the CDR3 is TGCATCGCCATAGGGGTCACTGAAGCTTTCTTT. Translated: CIAIGVTEAFF.

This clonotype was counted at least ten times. In nucleotides, the CDR3 is TGTGCCAGCAGTTCACAGGGGGCAGGTCACGAGCAGTACTTC. This translates into CASSSQGAGHEQYF. The chain is built from TRBV6-5 and TRBJ2-7, with 9 bases fitting TRBD1. CDR1 is MNHEY, CDR2 SVGAGI, per germline. Trimming took 4 bases from V and 5 from J; bases not matched to a gene: 6. The CDR3 is 14 residues long.

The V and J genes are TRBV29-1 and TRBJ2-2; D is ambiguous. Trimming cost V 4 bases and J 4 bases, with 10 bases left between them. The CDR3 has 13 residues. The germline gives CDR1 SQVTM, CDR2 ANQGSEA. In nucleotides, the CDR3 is TGCAGCGTTGTAACACCTTCCACCGGGGAGCTGTTTTTT. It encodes CSVVTPSTGELFF.

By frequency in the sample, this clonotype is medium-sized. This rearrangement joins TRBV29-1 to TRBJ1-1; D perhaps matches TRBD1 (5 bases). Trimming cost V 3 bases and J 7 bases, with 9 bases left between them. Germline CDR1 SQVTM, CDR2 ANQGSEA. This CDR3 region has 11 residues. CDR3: CSVDGRGEAFF. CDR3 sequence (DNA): TGCAGCGTTGACGGGAGGGGTGAAGCTTTCTTT. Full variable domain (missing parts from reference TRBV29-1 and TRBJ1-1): SAVISQKPSRDICQRGTSLTIQCQVDSQVTMMFWYRQQPGQSLTLIATANQGSEATYESGFVIDKFPISRPNLTFSTLTVSNMSPEDSSIYLCSVDGRGEAFFGQGTRLTVV.

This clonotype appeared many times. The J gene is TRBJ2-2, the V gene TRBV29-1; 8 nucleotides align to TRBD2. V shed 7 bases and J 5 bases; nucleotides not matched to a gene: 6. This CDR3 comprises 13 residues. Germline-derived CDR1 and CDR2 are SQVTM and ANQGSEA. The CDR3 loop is CSARGGGTGELFF. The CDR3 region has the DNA TGCAGCGCCCGGGGGGGGGGGACCGGGGAGCTGTTTTTT.

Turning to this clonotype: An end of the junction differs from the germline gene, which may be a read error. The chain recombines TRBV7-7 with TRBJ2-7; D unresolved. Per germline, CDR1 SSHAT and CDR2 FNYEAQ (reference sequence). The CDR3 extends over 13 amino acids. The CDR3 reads CASSLDPDYEQYF. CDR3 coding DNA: TGTGCTAGCAGCTTAGATCCAGACTACGAGCAGTACTTC.

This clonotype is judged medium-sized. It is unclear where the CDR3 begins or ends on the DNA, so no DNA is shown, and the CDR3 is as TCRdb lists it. The CDR3 sequence is CSARDLSGQGRFF. J is TRBJ2-5 and V is TRBV20-1; TRBD1 was called by the table and not checked on the DNA. The V gene's germline CDR1 is DFQATT and CDR2 SNEGSKA (reference sequence). The CDR3 has 13 residues if both end residues are counted.

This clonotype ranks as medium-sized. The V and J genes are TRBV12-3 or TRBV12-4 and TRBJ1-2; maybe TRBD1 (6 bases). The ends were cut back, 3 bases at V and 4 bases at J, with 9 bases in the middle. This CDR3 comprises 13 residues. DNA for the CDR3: TGTGCCAGCAGTTTCGGACAGACCTATGGCTACACCTTC. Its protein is CASSFGQTYGYTF.

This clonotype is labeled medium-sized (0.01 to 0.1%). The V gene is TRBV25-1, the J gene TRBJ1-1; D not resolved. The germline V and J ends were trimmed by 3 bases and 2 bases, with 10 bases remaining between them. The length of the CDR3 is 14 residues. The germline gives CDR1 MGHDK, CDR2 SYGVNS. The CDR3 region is CASSEVRGNTEAFF. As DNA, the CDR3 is TGTGCCAGCAGTGAGGTTCGGGGAAACACTGAAGCTTTCTTT.

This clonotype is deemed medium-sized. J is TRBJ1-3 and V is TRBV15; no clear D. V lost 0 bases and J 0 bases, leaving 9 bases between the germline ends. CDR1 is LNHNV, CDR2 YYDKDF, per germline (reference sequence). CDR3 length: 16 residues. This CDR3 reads CATSRDSAHSGNTIYF. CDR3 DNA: TGTGCCACCAGCAGAGATTCAGCGCACTCTGGAAACACCATATATTTT.

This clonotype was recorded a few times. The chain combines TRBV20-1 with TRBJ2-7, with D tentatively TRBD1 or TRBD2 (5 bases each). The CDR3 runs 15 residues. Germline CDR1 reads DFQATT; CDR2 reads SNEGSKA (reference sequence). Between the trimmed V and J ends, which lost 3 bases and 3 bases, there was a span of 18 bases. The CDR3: CSASGADFLGYEQYF. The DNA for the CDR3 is TGCAGTGCTAGCGGGGCGGACTTTCTCGGCTACGAGCAGTACTTC.

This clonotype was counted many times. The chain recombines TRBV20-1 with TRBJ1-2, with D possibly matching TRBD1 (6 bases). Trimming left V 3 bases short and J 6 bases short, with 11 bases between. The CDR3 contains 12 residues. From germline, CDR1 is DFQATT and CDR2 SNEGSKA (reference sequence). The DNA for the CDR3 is TGCAGTGCTAGGCCGGGGGCGCATGGCTACACCTTC. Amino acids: CSARPGAHGYTF.

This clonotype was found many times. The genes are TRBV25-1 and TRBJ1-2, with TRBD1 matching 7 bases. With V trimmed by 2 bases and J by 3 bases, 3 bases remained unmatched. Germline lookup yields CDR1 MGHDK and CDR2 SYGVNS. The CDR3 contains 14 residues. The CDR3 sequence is CASSEPTGDYGYTF. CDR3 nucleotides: TGTGCCAGCAGTGAACCTACAGGGGACTATGGCTACACCTTC.

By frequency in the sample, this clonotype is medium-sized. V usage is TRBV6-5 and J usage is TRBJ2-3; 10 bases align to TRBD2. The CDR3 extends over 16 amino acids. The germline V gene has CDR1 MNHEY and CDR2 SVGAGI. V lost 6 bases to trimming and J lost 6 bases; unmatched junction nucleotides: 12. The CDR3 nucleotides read TGTGCCAGCAGCCCCGGGCTAGCGGGGGCGGGGGATACGCAGTATTTT. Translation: CASSPGLAGAGDTQYF.

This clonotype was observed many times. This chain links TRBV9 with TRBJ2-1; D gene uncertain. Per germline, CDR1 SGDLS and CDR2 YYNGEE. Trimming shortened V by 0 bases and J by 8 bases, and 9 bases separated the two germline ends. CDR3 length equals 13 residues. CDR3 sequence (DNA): TGTGCCAGCAGCGTAGCAGGTAGCCATGAGCAGTTCTTC. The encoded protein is CASSVAGSHEQFF.

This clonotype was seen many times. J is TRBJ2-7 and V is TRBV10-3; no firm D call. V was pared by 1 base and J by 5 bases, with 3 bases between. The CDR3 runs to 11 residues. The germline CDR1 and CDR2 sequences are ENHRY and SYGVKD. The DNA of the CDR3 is TGTGCCATCAGTGAGTACGACGAGCAGTACTTC. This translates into CAISEYDEQYF.

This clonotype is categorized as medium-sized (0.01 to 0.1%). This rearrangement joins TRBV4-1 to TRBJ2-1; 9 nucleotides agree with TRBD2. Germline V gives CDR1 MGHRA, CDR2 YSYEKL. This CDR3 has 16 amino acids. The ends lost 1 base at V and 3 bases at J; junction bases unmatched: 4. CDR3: CASSQVPSGIYNEQFF. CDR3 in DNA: TGCGCCAGCAGCCAAGTGCCTAGCGGGATCTACAATGAGCAGTTCTTC.

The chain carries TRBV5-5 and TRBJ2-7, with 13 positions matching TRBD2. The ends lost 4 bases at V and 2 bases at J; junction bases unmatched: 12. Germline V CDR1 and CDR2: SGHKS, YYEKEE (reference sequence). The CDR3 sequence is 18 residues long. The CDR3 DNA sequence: TGTGCCAGCAGCCCCCGGAGGACTAGCGGGAGTATCGCCTACGAGCAGTACTTC. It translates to CASSPRRTSGSIAYEQYF.